This entry features one TCR beta chain sequence. As yet, its antigen is unknown. Genomic DNA provided the template from which TCR beta VDJ and CDR3 profiles were obtained. TCRdb used MiXCR to reprocess the reads, holding one entry per CDR3 protein. The top ten clones hold more than 1.5% of a sample with some 200,000 distinct CDR3 sequences, roughly 50% of them seen once. This record belongs to a study of CD8+CD57+ T cells in acquired aplastic anemia. Across the whole study: Sorted CD4+ and CD8+ cells gave a mean 3.2 ug DNA, range roughly 0.19 to 27.4 ug. Notes on the study in general: Patients shared 25 to 35 CD8+ CDR3 sequences with controls.

It was patients with CD8+CD57+ cell expansion by flow cytometry who were chosen for sequencing. The patients all had a severe acquired aplastic anemia diagnosis. This TCR derives from a human donor with aplastic anemia. The sample taken for sequencing was sorted CD4+, CD8+, or CD8+CD57+ T cells (not recorded which) from PBMCs.

CDR3 in amino acids: CASSQETRPHLKFGYTF. DNA of the CDR3: TGCGCCAGCAGCCAAGAAACCCGACCCCATTTAAAATTTGGCTACACCTTC. The V and J genes are TRBV4-3 and TRBJ1-2; D gene ambiguous. The length of the CDR3 is 17 residues. Per germline, CDR1 LGHNA and CDR2 YSLEER. V gave up 0 bases and J gave up 7 bases, with 21 bases separating them.